This is a list of T cell receptor beta chains from one sample in a study of CD8 T cells in Susac syndrome. TCRdb re-called the immunoSEQ multiplex PCR reads through MiXCR, storing one row per CDR3 protein. Of about 140,000 distinct CDR3 sequences listed, approximately 96% are singletons. The source material was CD4+ T cells from PBMCs. All receptors come from a human donor with Susac syndrome. CDR3s include the opening cysteine and the closing phenylalanine or tryptophan. D genes are given only for firm matches. Not every row has a clone size; where given, it reads once, few, many or a size class.

j_gene: TRBJ2-5
abundance: .
v_gene: TRBV6-5
d_gene: .
CDR3nt: TGTGCCAGCAGTCCCTGGTTGTGGGAGACCCAGTACTTC
CDR3aa: CASSPWLWETQYF

j_gene: TRBJ1-5
abundance: .
v_gene: TRBV3-1
d_gene: .
CDR3nt: TGTGCCAGCAGTCACGGACTGCCCCGTCAGCCCCAGCATTTT
CDR3aa: CASSHGLPRQPQHF

j_gene: TRBJ1-5
abundance: once
v_gene: TRBV28
d_gene: .
CDR3nt: TGTGCCAGCAGTTTAAGGGGAAGTGGCAATCAGCCCCAGCATTTT
CDR3aa: CASSLRGSGNQPQHF

j_gene: TRBJ2-4
abundance: .
v_gene: TRBV25-1
d_gene: .
CDR3nt: TGTGCCAGCAGTGAGCAGGGAGCCAAAAACATTCAGTACTTC
CDR3aa: CASSEQGAKNIQYF

j_gene: TRBJ2-1
abundance: .
v_gene: TRBV20-1
d_gene: .
CDR3nt: TGCAGTGCCGACAGTGGGGGGAACAATGAGCAGTTCTTC
CDR3aa: CSADSGGNNEQFF

j_gene: TRBJ2-3
abundance: .
v_gene: TRBV20-1
d_gene: .
CDR3nt: TGCAGTGCTTTTAGGGGGGGCGGCACAGATACGCAGTATTTT
CDR3aa: CSAFRGGGTDTQYF

j_gene: TRBJ2-5
abundance: .
v_gene: TRBV6-2/TRBV6-3
d_gene: .
CDR3nt: TGTGCCAGCACCAACCATAGGACAAAACAAGAGACCCAGTACTTC
CDR3aa: CASTNHRTKQETQYF

j_gene: TRBJ2-4
abundance: .
v_gene: TRBV28
d_gene: .
CDR3nt: TGTGCCAGCAGTTACCCAGGGGTAAACATTCAGTACTTC
CDR3aa: CASSYPGVNIQYF

j_gene: TRBJ2-4
abundance: .
v_gene: TRBV18
d_gene: .
CDR3nt: TGTGCCAGCTCACCACCTGGGACTCCGGGTAACATTCAGTACTTC
CDR3aa: CASSPPGTPGNIQYF

j_gene: TRBJ2-5
abundance: .
v_gene: TRBV28
d_gene: .
CDR3nt: TGTGCCAGCAGTCCCGGGGCTTCTGGAAGAGAGACCCAGTACTTC
CDR3aa: CASSPGASGRETQYF

j_gene: TRBJ1-3
abundance: .
v_gene: TRBV23-1
d_gene: .
CDR3nt: TGCGCCAGCAGACACGAGGACAGCGGAAACACCATATATTTT
CDR3aa: CASRHEDSGNTIYF

j_gene: TRBJ2-7
abundance: .
v_gene: TRBV29-1
d_gene: .
CDR3nt: TGCAGCGTTCCCCTTTCCTCGGGGATCGGCGAGCAGTACTTC
CDR3aa: CSVPLSSGIGEQYF

j_gene: TRBJ1-2
abundance: .
v_gene: TRBV5-1
d_gene: .
CDR3nt: TGCGCCAGCAGCTTCCGGTTAGGGGAAATGGGTGGCTACACCTTC
CDR3aa: CASSFRLGEMGGYTF

j_gene: TRBJ2-1
abundance: once
v_gene: TRBV25-1
d_gene: .
CDR3nt: TGTGCCAGCAGTTTTACAGGGAGCCCATCCTACAATGAGCAGTTCTTC
CDR3aa: CASSFTGSPSYNEQFF

j_gene: TRBJ2-7
abundance: .
v_gene: TRBV28
d_gene: TRBD2
CDR3nt: TGTGCCAGCAGCAAGACTAGCGGGGGCAGGTACGAGCAGTACTTC
CDR3aa: CASSKTSGGRYEQYF

j_gene: TRBJ2-7
abundance: .
v_gene: TRBV6-5
d_gene: .
CDR3nt: TGTGCCAGCAGTTACCCCCCCGCCTACGAGCAGTACTTC
CDR3aa: CASSYPPAYEQYF

j_gene: TRBJ1-5
abundance: .
v_gene: TRBV14
d_gene: .
CDR3nt: TGTGCCAGCAGCCAAGAGCCCGGGCCCCAGCATTTT
CDR3aa: CASSQEPGPQHF

j_gene: TRBJ2-5
abundance: .
v_gene: TRBV10-3
d_gene: TRBD2
CDR3nt: TGTGCCATCGCACCGGGACTAGCGGTAGAGGAGACCCAGTACTTC
CDR3aa: CAIAPGLAVEETQYF

j_gene: TRBJ2-2
abundance: .
v_gene: TRBV28
d_gene: .
CDR3nt: TGTGCCAGCAGTGTCGCTGCCGGGGAGCTGTTTTTT
CDR3aa: CASSVAAGELFF

j_gene: TRBJ1-5
abundance: .
v_gene: TRBV12-3/TRBV12-4
d_gene: .
CDR3nt: TGTGCCAGCAGTTTTTCTTGGACAACAAATCAGCCCCAGCATTTT
CDR3aa: CASSFSWTTNQPQHF

j_gene: TRBJ2-1
abundance: .
v_gene: TRBV9
d_gene: .
CDR3nt: TGTGCCAGCAGCGTAGCTACAGGCCTCACGCCTGCTGAGCAGTTCTTC
CDR3aa: CASSVATGLTPAEQFF

j_gene: TRBJ2-2
abundance: once
v_gene: TRBV29-1
d_gene: .
CDR3nt: TGCAGCGTTGTAGACACCGGGGAGCTGTTTTTT
CDR3aa: CSVVDTGELFF

j_gene: TRBJ1-1
abundance: .
v_gene: TRBV5-4
d_gene: .
CDR3nt: TGTGCCAGCAGCTTGGCCCGGGGGAGCTTCACTGAAGCTTTCTTT
CDR3aa: CASSLARGSFTEAFF

j_gene: TRBJ1-5
abundance: .
v_gene: TRBV4-1
d_gene: TRBD1
CDR3nt: TGCGCCAGCAGCAGGACCGGGACAGGCTTTGATCAGCCCCAGCATTTT
CDR3aa: CASSRTGTGFDQPQHF

j_gene: TRBJ2-2
abundance: .
v_gene: TRBV9
d_gene: .
CDR3nt: TGTGCCAGCAGCGTAGGGATCGGGGAGCTGTTTTTT
CDR3aa: CASSVGIGELFF

j_gene: TRBJ2-4
abundance: once
v_gene: TRBV28
d_gene: .
CDR3nt: TGTGCCAGCAGTTTAGGGGGACAAGGGGGGAGAAACATTCAGTACTTC
CDR3aa: CASSLGGQGGRNIQYF

j_gene: TRBJ1-2
abundance: .
v_gene: TRBV6-1
d_gene: TRBD1
CDR3nt: TGTGCCAGCAGTGCAGACTGGACAGGTGGCTACACCTTC
CDR3aa: CASSADWTGGYTF

j_gene: TRBJ2-5
abundance: .
v_gene: TRBV12-3/TRBV12-4
d_gene: .
CDR3nt: TGTGCCAGCAGCCGAACTAGGAGGCAGGAGGAGACCCAGTACTTC
CDR3aa: CASSRTRRQEETQYF

j_gene: TRBJ2-4
abundance: .
v_gene: TRBV20-1
d_gene: .
CDR3nt: TGCAGTGCTACGGTGGGACTAGCCAAAAACATTCAGTACTTC
CDR3aa: CSATVGLAKNIQYF

j_gene: TRBJ1-2
abundance: .
v_gene: TRBV10-3
d_gene: TRBD1
CDR3nt: TGTGCCACTGGACAGGGGGCAAACTATGGCTACACCTTC
CDR3aa: CATGQGANYGYTF

j_gene: TRBJ2-3
abundance: .
v_gene: TRBV20-1
d_gene: .
CDR3nt: TGCAGTTCCAAAAAAACAGGGAGGTCCACAGATACGCAGTATTTT
CDR3aa: CSSKKTGRSTDTQYF

j_gene: TRBJ1-1
abundance: .
v_gene: TRBV6-2/TRBV6-3
d_gene: .
CDR3nt: TGTGCCAGCAGTTACGGAACAGGGAGTTGGACTGAAGCTTTCTTT
CDR3aa: CASSYGTGSWTEAFF